One sample yielded the 22 T cell receptor beta chains listed below, sequenced in a study of OX40 agonist ivuxolimab in advanced cancers. Libraries were prepared by immunoSEQ multiplex PCR; TCRdb keeps only in-frame clonotypes and omits some of them. The table includes approximately 82,000 clones, 80% to 90% detected once. Sample: CD4+ or CD8+ T cells sorted from blood, taken in a trial of the OX40 agonist ivuxolimab. All receptors come from an adult with an advanced solid tumor such as melanoma, head and neck, liver or kidney cancer.

The CDR3 reads CASSKTRWTSGANVLTF. The CDR3 nucleotides read TGCGCCAGCAGCAAAACAAGATGGACCTCTGGGGCCAACGTCCTGACTTTC. The rearrangement links TRBV5-1 to TRBJ2-6; D unresolved. V lost 4 bases to trimming and J lost 0 bases, with 14 bases between them. This CDR3 has 17 residues. From germline, CDR1 is SGHRS and CDR2 YFSETQ.

J is TRBJ2-2 and V is TRBV29-1; the D gene is possibly TRBD1 (6 bases). This CDR3 has 13 amino acids. Germline loops: CDR1 SQVTM, CDR2 ANQGSEA. V lost 3 bases, J lost 4 bases, and 9 bases lay in between. This CDR3 is CSVDKQGTGELFF. CDR3 nucleotide sequence: TGCAGCGTTGATAAACAGGGCACCGGGGAGCTGTTTTTT.

This clone was counted a few times. The chain recombines TRBV7-2 with TRBJ2-5; the D is unclear. The CDR3 loop spans 13 amino acids. Trimming pared 5 bases from V and 1 base from J, leaving 8 bases between. Germline loops: CDR1 SGHTA, CDR2 FQGNSA. The CDR3 reads CASSGSFQETQYF. The CDR3 nucleotides are TGTGCCAGCAGCGGTAGTTTCCAAGAGACCCAGTACTTC.

This chain links TRBV6-5 with TRBJ2-5; D is unresolved. Germline V gene data show CDR1 as MNHEY and CDR2 as SVGAGI. The V end was cut by 4 bases, the J end by 5 bases, with 17 bases between. The CDR3 contains 15 residues. CDR3 nucleotides: TGTGCCAGCAGTTCAGAATTTCGCCCGGGTGAGACCCAGTACTTC. Protein: CASSSEFRPGETQYF.

The V and J genes are TRBV7-9 and TRBJ1-1, with a tentative D call TRBD1 (5 bases). The V gene's germline CDR1 is SEHNR and CDR2 FQNEAQ (reference sequence). The CDR3 consists of 14 residues. Trimming stripped 1 base from V and 3 bases from J, with 9 bases between. As DNA, the CDR3 is TGTGCCAGCAGCTTAGGGGGGTTGGACACTGAAGCTTTCTTT. Translation gives CASSLGGLDTEAFF.

CDR3 DNA: TGTGCCAGCAGCCGTGGCGCCGCTAAGACCGGGGAGCTGTTTTTT. Protein product: CASSRGAAKTGELFF. This chain uses TRBV7-3 with TRBJ2-2; D remains unclear. This CDR3 contains 15 residues. V lost 5 bases, J lost 5 bases, and 15 bases lay in between. Looked up from germline, CDR1 is SGHTA and CDR2 is FQGTGA.

The chain has TRBV25-1 and TRBJ2-5, with 8 bases that match TRBD1. CDR1 MGHDK and CDR2 SYGVNS come from the germline V gene. This CDR3 region has 15 residues. The V and J ends lost 5 bases and 2 bases, in that order; junction bases with no gene match: 7. The CDR3 sequence is CASSWTGTGQETQYF. For the CDR3, the DNA is TGTGCCAGCAGTTGGACAGGGACGGGGCAAGAGACCCAGTACTTC.

J is TRBJ1-1 and V is TRBV5-1; D unresolved. The germline gives CDR1 SGHRS, CDR2 YFSETQ. The CDR3 runs to 14 residues. The ends were cut back, 0 bases at V and 5 bases at J, with 11 bases in the middle. The DNA of the CDR3 is TGCGCCAGCAGCTTGGAGGCTCGTGGGACTGAAGCTTTCTTT. Translating gives CASSLEARGTEAFF.

The V call is TRBV6-6, the J call TRBJ1-5, with 7 bases fitting TRBD1. The CDR3 is 14 residues long. The ends lost 9 bases at V and 3 bases at J; junction bases unmatched: 8. Per germline, CDR1 MNHNY and CDR2 SVGAGI (reference sequence). The CDR3 here is CASRTGDVNQPQHF. The CDR3 DNA reads as TGTGCCAGTCGCACAGGGGACGTCAATCAGCCCCAGCATTTT.

The chain couples TRBV29-1 to TRBJ1-2, with TRBD1 as a possible D gene (5 bases). The germline V gene has CDR1 SQVTM and CDR2 ANQGSEA. V lost 3 bases, J lost 2 bases, and 16 bases lay in between. There are 15 residues in the CDR3. The CDR3 spells CSVDDIREGNYGYTF. The CDR3 DNA reads as TGCAGCGTTGATGATATACGGGAGGGGAACTATGGCTACACCTTC.

With regard to this clone: Other DNA sequences from this sample encode an identical CDR3 as well. The chain employs TRBV27 and TRBJ1-5; D is undetermined. The CDR3 runs 14 residues. Germline values: CDR1 MNHEY, CDR2 SMNVEV (reference sequence). V was shortened by 4 bases and J by 1 base, with 8 bases between the two germline ends. The CDR3 DNA follows: TGTGCCAGCAGTTCTGGGTTGAGCAATCAGCCCCAGCATTTT. This translates into CASSSGLSNQPQHF.

This clone was counted once. This rearrangement joins TRBV30 to TRBJ2-2; D could derive from TRBD1 or TRBD2 (5 bases each). V was trimmed by 7 bases and J by 2 bases, leaving 20 bases between them. This CDR3 has 16 residues. Per the germline V gene, CDR1 is GTSNPN and CDR2 is SVGIG (reference sequence). CDR3 DNA: TGTGCCTCGAAGGTATGGGGGAAAAGTAACACCGGGGAGCTGTTTTTT. This sequence encodes CASKVWGKSNTGELFF. The whole variable domain, filled in from reference TRBV30 and TRBJ2-2, reads SQTIHQWPATLVQPVGSPLSLECTVEGTSNPNLYWYRQAAGRGLQLLFYSVGIGQISSEVPQNLSASRPQDRQFILSSKKLLLSDSGFYLCASKVWGKSNTGELFFGEGSRLTVL.

The chain uses TRBV7-6 and TRBJ1-3; D remains unclear. The V and J ends lost 1 base and 1 base respectively, with 11 bases between them. Germline V gene lookup returns CDR1 SGHVS and CDR2 FNYEAQ. This CDR3 is 16 amino acids long. CDR3 nucleotides: TGTGCCAGCAGCTTAGTGGCCCTGTCGTCTGGAAACACCATATATTTT. This translates into CASSLVALSSGNTIYF. Combining the CDR3 with reference TRBV7-6 and TRBJ1-3 gives the whole variable domain GAGVSQSPRYKVTKRGQDVALRCDPISGHVSLYWYRQALGQGPEFLTYFNYEAQQDKSGLPNDRFSAERPEGSISTLTIQRTEQRDSAMYRCASSLVALSSGNTIYFGEGSWLTVV.

The sample holds a few counts of this clone. The chain combines TRBV27 with TRBJ2-3; 7 positions match TRBD2. The germline V gene encodes CDR1 MNHEY and CDR2 SMNVEV (reference sequence). CDR3 length equals 13 residues. V lost 8 bases and J lost 3; bases outside the gene matches: 5. The chain's CDR3 is CASRLGGTDTQYF. The CDR3 DNA follows: TGTGCCAGCCGCCTGGGGGGGACAGATACGCAGTATTTT.

This chain joins TRBV5-3 and TRBJ1-2, with D uncertain. TRBV5-3 qualifies as an ORF whose function is uncertain. V shed 4 bases and J shed 0 bases, with 13 bases lying between them. The CDR3 is 15 residues long. Here the CDR3 DNA reads TGTGCCAGAAGCGCACTGGACGGATCTAACTATGGCTACACCTTC. This encodes CARSALDGSNYGYTF.

The chain joins TRBV19 to TRBJ1-4; the D is unclear. This CDR3 is 11 amino acids long. V was trimmed by 5 bases and J by 5 bases, leaving 3 bases between them. CDR1 and CDR2 from the germline V gene are LNHDA and SQIVND (reference sequence). CDR3 sequence reads: CASSGNEKLFF. The CDR3 DNA follows: TGTGCCAGTAGTGGGAATGAAAAACTGTTTTTT.

The chain combines TRBV10-3 with TRBJ2-7; 11 bases are shared with TRBD2. This CDR3 comprises 15 residues. Per germline, CDR1 ENHRY and CDR2 SYGVKD. J gave up 3 bases and V 4 bases, and 5 bases lay outside the gene matches. The CDR3 reads CAISGGTSGIYEQYF. The CDR3 coding sequence is TGTGCCATCAGTGGCGGGACTAGCGGTATCTACGAGCAGTACTTC.

The V call is TRBV11-2, the J call TRBJ2-5; D might be TRBD1 or TRBD2, each matching 6 bases. V lost 5 bases and J 3 bases, leaving 16 bases between the germline ends. The CDR3 runs 15 residues. Germline V gives CDR1 SGHAT, CDR2 FQNNGV. The CDR3 nucleotides are TGTGCCAGCAGCCTAGGAGGGGGAGTAGAAGAGACCCAGTACTTC. Amino acids: CASSLGGGVEETQYF.

V gene TRBV7-2 combines with J gene TRBJ1-5; 7 nucleotides align to TRBD1. Trimming cost V 5 bases and J 6 bases; bases outside gene matches: 4. The CDR3 extends over 13 amino acids. From germline, CDR1 is SGHTA and CDR2 FQGNSA. The CDR3 coding sequence is TGTGCCAGCAGCGAGCACAGGGGTCAGCCCCAGCATTTT. It encodes CASSEHRGQPQHF.

This chain links TRBV7-2 with TRBJ2-2, with D perhaps TRBD1 (6 bases). This CDR3 is 16 amino acids long. In germline, CDR1 is SGHTA, CDR2 FQGNSA. The ends were cut back, 5 bases at V and 1 base at J, with 14 bases in the middle. In DNA form, the CDR3 reads TGTGCCAGCAGCATAAGACAGGTCAGGAACACCGGGGAGCTGTTTTTT. This translates into CASSIRQVRNTGELFF.

V gene TRBV28 combines with J gene TRBJ2-1; 13 bases are a match to TRBD2. CDR1 and CDR2 from the germline V gene are MDHEN and SYDVKM. The J segment lost 2 bases and the V segment lost 6 bases, leaving 4 bases of the junction unmatched. This CDR3 comprises 16 residues. This chain's CDR3 is CASSPGLAGTYNEQFF. The CDR3 DNA sequence: TGTGCCAGCAGCCCGGGACTAGCGGGGACCTACAATGAGCAGTTCTTC.

This sequence joins TRBV27 and TRBJ2-2; D ambiguous. This CDR3 has 14 residues. From germline, CDR1 is MNHEY and CDR2 SMNVEV (reference sequence). V gave up 0 bases and J gave up 7 bases, with 9 bases separating them. The CDR3 loop reads CASSLSAGFGELFF. The CDR3 nucleotides are TGTGCCAGCAGTTTATCAGCAGGTTTCGGGGAGCTGTTTTTT.